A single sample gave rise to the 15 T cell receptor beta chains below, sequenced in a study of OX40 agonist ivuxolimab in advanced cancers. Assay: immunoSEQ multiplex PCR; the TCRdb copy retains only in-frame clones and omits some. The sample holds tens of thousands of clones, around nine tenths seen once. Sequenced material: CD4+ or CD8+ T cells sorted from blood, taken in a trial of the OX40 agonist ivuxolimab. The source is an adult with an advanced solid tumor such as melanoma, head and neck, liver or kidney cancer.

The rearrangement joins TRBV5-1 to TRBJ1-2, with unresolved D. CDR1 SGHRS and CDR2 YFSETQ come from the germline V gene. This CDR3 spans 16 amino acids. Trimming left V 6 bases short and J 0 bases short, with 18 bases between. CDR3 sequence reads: CASTGSDLATNYGYTF. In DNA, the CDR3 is TGCGCCAGCACCGGTTCAGACTTGGCCACTAACTATGGCTACACCTTC.

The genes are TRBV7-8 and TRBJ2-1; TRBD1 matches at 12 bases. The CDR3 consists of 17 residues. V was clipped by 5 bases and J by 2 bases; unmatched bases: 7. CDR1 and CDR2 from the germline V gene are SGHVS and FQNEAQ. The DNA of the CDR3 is TGTGCCAGCAGCCTATCCGGGACAGGGGGCGCCTACAATGAGCAGTTCTTC. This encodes CASSLSGTGGAYNEQFF.

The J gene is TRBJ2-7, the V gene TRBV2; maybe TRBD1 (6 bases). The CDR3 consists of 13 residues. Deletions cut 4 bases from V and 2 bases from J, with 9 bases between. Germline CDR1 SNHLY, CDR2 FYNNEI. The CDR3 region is CASSVRTAYEQYF. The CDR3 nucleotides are TGTGCCAGCAGTGTACGGACAGCCTACGAGCAGTACTTC.

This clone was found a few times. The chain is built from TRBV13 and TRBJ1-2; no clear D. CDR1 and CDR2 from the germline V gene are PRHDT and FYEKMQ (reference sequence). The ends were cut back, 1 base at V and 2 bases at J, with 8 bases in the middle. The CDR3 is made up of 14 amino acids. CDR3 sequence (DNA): TGTGCCAGCAGCTTAGCGCAGGAAAACTATGGCTACACCTTC. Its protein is CASSLAQENYGYTF.

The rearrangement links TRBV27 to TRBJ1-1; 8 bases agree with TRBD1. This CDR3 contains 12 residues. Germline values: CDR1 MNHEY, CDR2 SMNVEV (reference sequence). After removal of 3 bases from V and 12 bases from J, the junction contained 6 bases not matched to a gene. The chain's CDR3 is CASSFHRGVSFF. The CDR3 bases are TGTGCCAGCAGTTTTCACAGGGGGGTGTCTTTCTTT.

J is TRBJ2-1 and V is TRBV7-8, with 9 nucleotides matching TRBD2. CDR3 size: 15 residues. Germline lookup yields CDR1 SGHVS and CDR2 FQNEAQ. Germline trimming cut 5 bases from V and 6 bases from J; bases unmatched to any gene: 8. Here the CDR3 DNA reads TGTGCCAGCAGCCTAACCGGCGGGGGGGCCAATGAGCAGTTCTTC. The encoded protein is CASSLTGGGANEQFF.

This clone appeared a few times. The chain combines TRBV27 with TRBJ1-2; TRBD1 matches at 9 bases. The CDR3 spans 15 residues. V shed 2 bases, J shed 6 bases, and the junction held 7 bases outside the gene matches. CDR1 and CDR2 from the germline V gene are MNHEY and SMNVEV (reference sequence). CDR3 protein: CASSLGQGRGHGYTF. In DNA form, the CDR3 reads TGTGCCAGCAGTTTAGGACAGGGGCGCGGCCATGGCTACACCTTC.

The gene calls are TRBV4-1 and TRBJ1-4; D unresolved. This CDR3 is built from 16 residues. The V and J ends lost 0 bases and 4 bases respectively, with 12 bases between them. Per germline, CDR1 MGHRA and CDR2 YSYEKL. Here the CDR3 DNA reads TGCGCCAGCAGCCAAGATCCGCACACAATTAATGAAAAACTGTTTTTT. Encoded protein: CASSQDPHTINEKLFF.

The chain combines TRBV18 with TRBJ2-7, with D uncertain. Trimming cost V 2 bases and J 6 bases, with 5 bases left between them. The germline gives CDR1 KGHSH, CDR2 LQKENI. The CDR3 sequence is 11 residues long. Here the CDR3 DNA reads TGTGCCAGCTCACCATCGCTCGAGCAGTACTTC. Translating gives CASSPSLEQYF.

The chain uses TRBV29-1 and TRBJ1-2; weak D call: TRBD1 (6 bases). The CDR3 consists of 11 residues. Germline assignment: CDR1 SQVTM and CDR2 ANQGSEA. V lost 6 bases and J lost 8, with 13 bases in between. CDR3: CSVWGQEGYTF. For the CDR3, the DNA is TGCAGCGTCTGGGGGCAGGAAGGCTACACCTTC.

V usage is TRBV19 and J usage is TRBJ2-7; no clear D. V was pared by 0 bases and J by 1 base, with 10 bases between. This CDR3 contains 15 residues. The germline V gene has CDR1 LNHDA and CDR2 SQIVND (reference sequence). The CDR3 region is CASSIDWEGSYEQYF. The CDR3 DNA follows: TGTGCCAGTAGTATAGATTGGGAAGGGTCCTACGAGCAGTACTTC.

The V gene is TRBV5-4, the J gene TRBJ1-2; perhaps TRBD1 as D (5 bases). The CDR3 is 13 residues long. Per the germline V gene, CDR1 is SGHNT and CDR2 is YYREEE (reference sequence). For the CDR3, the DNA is TGTGTCACCCAGAGGCTGGGACGGGATGGCTACACCTTC. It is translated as CVTQRLGRDGYTF.

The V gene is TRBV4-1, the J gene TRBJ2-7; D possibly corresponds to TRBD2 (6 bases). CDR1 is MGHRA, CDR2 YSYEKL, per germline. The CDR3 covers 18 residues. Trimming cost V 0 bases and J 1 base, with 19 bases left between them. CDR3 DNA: TGCGCCAGCAGCCAAGATTCAAAGCGGGCACCGTTATCCTACGAGCAGTACTTC. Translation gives CASSQDSKRAPLSYEQYF.

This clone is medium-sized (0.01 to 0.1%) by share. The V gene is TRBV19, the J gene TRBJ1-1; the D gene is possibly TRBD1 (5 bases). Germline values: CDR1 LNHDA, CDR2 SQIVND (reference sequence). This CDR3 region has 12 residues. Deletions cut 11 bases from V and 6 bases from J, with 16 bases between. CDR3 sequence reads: CASGGWGSEAFF. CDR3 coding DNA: TGTGCCTCGGGGGGTTGGGGCTCTGAAGCTTTCTTT.

The CDR3 spells CASRTSDRNYGYTF. The CDR3 region has the DNA TGTGCCAGCAGAACATCTGACAGGAACTATGGCTACACCTTC. The chain uses TRBV28 and TRBJ1-2, with a possible D match to TRBD1 (6 bases). The CDR3 contains 14 residues. Germline CDR1 and CDR2: MDHEN and SYDVKM. The V end lost 6 bases, the J end lost 2 bases, and 13 bases lay between the germline ends.